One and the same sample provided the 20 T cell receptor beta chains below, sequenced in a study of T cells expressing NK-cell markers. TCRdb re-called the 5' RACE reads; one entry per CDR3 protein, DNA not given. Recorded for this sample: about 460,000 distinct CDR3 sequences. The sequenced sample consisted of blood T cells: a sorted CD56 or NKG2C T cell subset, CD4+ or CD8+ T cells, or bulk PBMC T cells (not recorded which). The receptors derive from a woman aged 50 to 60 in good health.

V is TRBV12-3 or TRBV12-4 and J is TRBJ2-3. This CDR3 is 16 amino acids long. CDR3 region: CASSPDGGFPTDTQYF.

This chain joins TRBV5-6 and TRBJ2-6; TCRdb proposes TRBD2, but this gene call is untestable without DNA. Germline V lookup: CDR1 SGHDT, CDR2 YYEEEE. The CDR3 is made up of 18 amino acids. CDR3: CASSLGQGGYSGANVLTF.

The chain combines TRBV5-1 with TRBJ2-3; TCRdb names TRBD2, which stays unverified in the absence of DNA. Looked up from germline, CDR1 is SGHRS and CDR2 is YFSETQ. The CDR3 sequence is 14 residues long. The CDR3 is CASKTSDSRHTQYF.

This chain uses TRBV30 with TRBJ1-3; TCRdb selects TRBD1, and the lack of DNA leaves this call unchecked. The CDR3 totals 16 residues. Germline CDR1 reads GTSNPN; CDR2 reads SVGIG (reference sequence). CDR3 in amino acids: CAWSPAAASSGNTIYF.

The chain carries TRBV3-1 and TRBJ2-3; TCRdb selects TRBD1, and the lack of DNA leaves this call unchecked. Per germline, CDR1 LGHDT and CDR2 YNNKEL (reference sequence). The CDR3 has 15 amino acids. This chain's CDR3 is CASSQGAPLPDTQYF.

CDR3 in amino acids: CASSRQVLQFF. V gene TRBV6-2 or TRBV6-3 combines with J gene TRBJ2-1; TCRdb proposes TRBD1, but this gene call is untestable without DNA. CDR3 length equals 11 residues. The germline CDR1 and CDR2 sequences are MNHEY and SVGEGT.

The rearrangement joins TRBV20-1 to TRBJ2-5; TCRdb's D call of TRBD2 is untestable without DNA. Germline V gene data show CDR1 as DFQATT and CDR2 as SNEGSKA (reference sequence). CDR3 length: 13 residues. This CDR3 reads CSAHGLAGETQYF.

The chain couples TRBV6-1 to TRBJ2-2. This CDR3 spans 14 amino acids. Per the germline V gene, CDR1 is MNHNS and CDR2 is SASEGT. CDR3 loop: CASKTHVDTGELFF.

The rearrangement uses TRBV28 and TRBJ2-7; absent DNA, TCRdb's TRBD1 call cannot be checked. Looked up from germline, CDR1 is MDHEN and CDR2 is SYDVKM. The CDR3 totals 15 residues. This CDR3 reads CASSLGGDSSYEQYF.

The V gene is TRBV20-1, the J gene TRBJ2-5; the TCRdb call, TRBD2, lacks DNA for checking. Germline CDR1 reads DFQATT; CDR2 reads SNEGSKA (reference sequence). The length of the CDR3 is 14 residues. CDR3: CSARGLDSGETQYF.

This CDR3 is CASSSTGAVVEGYEQYF. This sequence joins TRBV5-1 and TRBJ2-7; absent DNA, TCRdb's TRBD1 call cannot be checked. This CDR3 spans 17 amino acids. Germline CDR1 reads SGHRS; CDR2 reads YFSETQ.

CDR3 region: CASSQDRGSEKLFF. The V call is TRBV12-3 or TRBV12-4, the J call TRBJ1-4; TCRdb's D call, TRBD1, is unchecked because there is no DNA. This CDR3 contains 14 residues.

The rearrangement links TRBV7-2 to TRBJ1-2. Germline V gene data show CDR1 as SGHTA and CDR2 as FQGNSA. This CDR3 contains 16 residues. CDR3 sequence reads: CASSPQTRTSNYGYTF.

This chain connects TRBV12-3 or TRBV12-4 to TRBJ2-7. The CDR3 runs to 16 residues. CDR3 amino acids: CASSFWSGIAEDEQYF.

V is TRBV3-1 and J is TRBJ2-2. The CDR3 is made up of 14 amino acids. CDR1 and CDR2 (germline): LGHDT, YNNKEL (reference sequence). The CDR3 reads CASSQGVATGELFF.

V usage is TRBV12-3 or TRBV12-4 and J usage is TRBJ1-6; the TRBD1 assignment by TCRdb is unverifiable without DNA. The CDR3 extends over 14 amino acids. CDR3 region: CASSPTANNSPLHF.

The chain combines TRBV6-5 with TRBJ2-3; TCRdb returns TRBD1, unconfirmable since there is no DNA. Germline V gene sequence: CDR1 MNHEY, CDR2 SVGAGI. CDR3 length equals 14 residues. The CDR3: CASSIAPGDDTQYF.

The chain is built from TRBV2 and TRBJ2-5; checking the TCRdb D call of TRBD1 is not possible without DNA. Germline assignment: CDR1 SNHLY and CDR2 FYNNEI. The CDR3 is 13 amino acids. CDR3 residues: CASHQGRVETQYF.

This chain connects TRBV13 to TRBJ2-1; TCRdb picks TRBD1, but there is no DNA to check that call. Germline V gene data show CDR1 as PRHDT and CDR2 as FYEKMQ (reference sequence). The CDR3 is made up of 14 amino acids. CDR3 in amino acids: CASSLGGRGKEQFF. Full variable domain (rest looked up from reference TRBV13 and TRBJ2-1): AAGVIQSPRHLIKEKRETATLKCYPIPRHDTVYWYQQGPGQDPQFLISFYEKMQSDKGSIPDRFSAQQFSDYHSELNMSSLELGDSALYFCASSLGGRGKEQFFGPGTRLTVL.

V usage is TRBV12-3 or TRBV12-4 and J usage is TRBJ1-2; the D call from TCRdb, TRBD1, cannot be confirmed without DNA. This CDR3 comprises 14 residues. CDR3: CASRRGQPSYGYTF.